The next 5 T cell receptor beta chains were all read from a single sample in a study of shared clonotypes between healthy human individuals. Clones were read by immunoSEQ multiplex PCR, and TCRdb kept only the in-frame ones, dropping some. This sample has millions of clones, with roughly 92% found just once. Material: naive CD4+ T cells sorted from blood. This sample's subset: CD45RA+ positively selected. The receptors stem from a man aged 18-30 years in good health.

CDR3 in amino acids: CASSLDTGAYYEQYF. The CDR3 DNA reads TGTGCCAGCAGCTTAGACACAGGGGCGTACTACGAGCAGTACTTC. This chain uses TRBV11-2 with TRBJ2-7; 7 nucleotides match TRBD1. V lost 0 bases and J lost 3; bases outside the gene matches: 5. Germline loops: CDR1 SGHAT, CDR2 FQNNGV. The CDR3 is made up of 15 amino acids.

The V and J genes are TRBV19 and TRBJ1-3, with TRBD1 matching over 7 bases. Germline V gene sequence: CDR1 LNHDA, CDR2 SQIVND (reference sequence). The CDR3 is 12 amino acids. J was trimmed by 8 bases and V by 10 bases; bases with no gene match: 8. The CDR3 region has the DNA TGTGCCACCTCGACAGGGACGCACACCATATATTTT. Residues: CATSTGTHTIYF.

This clone is a singleton in its sample. The chain recombines TRBV5-1 with TRBJ1-6; 9 nucleotides align to TRBD1. Germline V gene sequence: CDR1 SGHRS, CDR2 YFSETQ. Trimming at V came to 0 bases and at J to 11 bases, leaving 3 bases not matched to a gene. CDR3 length: 14 residues. The CDR3 DNA reads TGCGCCAGCAGCTTGGGGACAGGGGATACACCCCTCCACTTT. Protein sequence: CASSLGTGDTPLHF.

CDR3 nucleotide sequence: TGCGCCAGCAGCCAAGATACGGGGACAGATGGCTACACCTTC. Translating gives CASSQDTGTDGYTF. V is TRBV4-1 and J is TRBJ1-2; 7 positions agree with TRBD1. Germline values: CDR1 MGHRA, CDR2 YSYEKL. The CDR3 length is 14 residues. The V segment lost 0 bases and the J segment 6 bases; nucleotides outside the gene matches: 4.

Notes on this clone: The same CDR3 is also encoded by other DNA sequences in this sample. V gene TRBV27 combines with J gene TRBJ2-7; D not resolved. The ends were cut back, 8 bases at V and 4 bases at J, with 3 bases in the middle. The V gene's germline CDR1 is MNHEY and CDR2 SMNVEV (reference sequence). The CDR3 sequence is 9 residues long. The CDR3 protein is CASGYEQYF. CDR3 DNA: TGTGCCAGCGGGTACGAGCAGTACTTC.